This passage covers 20 T cell receptor beta chains from one sample sequenced in a study of T cells in women clearing cervical HPV infection. Assay used: immunoSEQ multiplex PCR; TCRdb lists only in-frame clones, some missing. This repertoire includes about 22,000 clones. The specimen sequenced was blood buffy coat. These receptors were collected from a woman aged 18 to 75 with a cervical HPV16 infection that either progressed to CIN3+ or cleared (not recorded which).

A note on this clone: The read ends 3 residues early relative to the CDR3; the germline J gene fills the gap. The J gene is TRBJ2-1, the V gene TRBV7-9; no definite D call. The CDR3 spans 14 residues. The V and J ends lost 5 bases and 6 bases respectively, with 14 bases between them. Germline lookup yields CDR1 SEHNR and CDR2 FQNEAQ (reference sequence). Partial CDR3 DNA: TGTGCCAGCAGCCCCGCCCTTTCGGGCAATGAG. This sequence encodes CASSPALSGNE. In full, the CDR3 is CASSPALSGNEQFF. The complete variable domain, with remaining parts taken from reference TRBV7-9 and TRBJ2-1, reads DTGVSQNPRHKITKRGQNVTFRCDPISEHNRLYWYRQTLGQGPEFLTYFQNEAQLEKSRLLSDRFSAERPKGSFSTLEIQRTEQGDSAMYLCASSPALSGNEQFFGPGTRLTVL.

With respect to this clone: The sequence runs out 3 residues before the end of the CDR3; the remainder is reconstructed from the germline J gene. The chain links TRBV5-5 to TRBJ2-5; 7 nucleotides agree with TRBD2. With V trimmed by 4 bases and J by 4 bases, 7 bases remained unmatched. Germline V lookup: CDR1 SGHKS, CDR2 YYEKEE (reference sequence). This CDR3 is built from 14 residues. This chain's CDR3 is CASSPQGEGETQYF. CDR3 DNA, as far as it was read: TGTGCCAGCAGCCCTCAAGGGGAGGGAGAGACC.

As concerns this clone: The sequence runs out 3 residues before the end of the CDR3; the remainder is reconstructed from the germline J gene. The chain employs TRBV6-1 and TRBJ1-5, with D unresolved. Deletions cut 1 base from V and 0 bases from J, with 13 bases between. The germline gives CDR1 MNHNS, CDR2 SASEGT. CDR3 length: 17 residues. The CDR3 region is CASSEGLLIYSNQPQHF. CDR3 DNA (partial): TGTGCCAGCAGTGAAGGCCTCCTAATTTATAGCAATCAGCCC.

As for this clone: The CDR3 extends 3 residues past the end of the read, so its final part is completed from the germline J gene. This chain joins TRBV5-1 and TRBJ2-7; 10 bases are shared with TRBD1. Germline V CDR1 and CDR2: SGHRS, YFSETQ. This CDR3 contains 14 residues. V shed 6 bases, J shed 5 bases, and the junction held 8 bases outside the gene matches. The CDR3 DNA, read in part, is TGCGCCAGCAAACTGACAGGGGGCCAGAACGAG. It codes for CASKLTGGQNE. The whole CDR3 is CASKLTGGQNEQYF.

As concerns this clone: The CDR3 goes on 3 residues after the read ends, and that part is filled in from the germline J gene. The chain uses TRBV7-3 and TRBJ2-2; 7 bases match TRBD1. Germline V lookup: CDR1 SGHTA, CDR2 FQGTGA. V gave up 5 bases and J gave up 7 bases; unmatched junction bases: 7. This CDR3 is built from 14 residues. The CDR3 region is CASSPDRVGGELFF. The DNA read from the CDR3 is TGTGCCAGCAGCCCCGACAGGGTAGGCGGGGAG.

The CDR3: CAWSLGGRLYGYTF. The part of the CDR3 DNA that was read is TGTGCCTGGAGCTTGGGGGGAAGGCTATATGGC. The V call is TRBV30, the J call TRBJ1-2, with D possibly matching TRBD1 (5 bases). Read coverage stops 3 residues before the CDR3 terminus; the germline J gene supplies the remainder. The CDR3 totals 14 residues. Trimming cost V 3 bases and J 5 bases, with 16 bases left between them. Per the germline V gene, CDR1 is GTSNPN and CDR2 is SVGIG (reference sequence).

In the case of this clone: The CDR3 extends 3 residues past the end of the read, so its final part is completed from the germline J gene. The gene calls are TRBV5-3 and TRBJ1-3; D is unresolved. Being an ORF, TRBV5-3 has a function that is uncertain. This CDR3 has 16 residues. V lost 3 bases and J 0 bases, leaving 13 bases between the germline ends. CDR3 DNA (partial): TGTGCCAGAAGCTCCAGACTCAAACCCTCTGGAAACACC. This translates into CARSSRLKPSGNT. From start to end, the CDR3 is CARSSRLKPSGNTIYF.

To note about this clone: The read terminates 3 residues before the CDR3 end, so the remaining end is supplied by the germline J gene. The chain is built from TRBV19 and TRBJ2-1, with TRBD1 matching 9 bases. After removal of 4 bases from V and 0 bases from J, the junction contained 10 bases not matched to a gene. Germline CDR1 reads LNHDA; CDR2 reads SQIVND (reference sequence). The CDR3 runs 18 residues. CDR3 DNA (partial): TGTGCCAGTAGTACGTCCCGGGACAGGGCGAGCTCCTACAATGAG. This translates into CASSTSRDRASSYNE. The full CDR3 protein is CASSTSRDRASSYNEQFF.

About this clone: The read comes to an end 3 residues before the CDR3 does, leaving the germline J gene to fill in the end. The genes are TRBV19 and TRBJ2-1; 12 nucleotides agree with TRBD2. The CDR3 runs 16 residues. V lost 7 bases and J lost 1; bases outside the gene matches: 5. The germline gives CDR1 LNHDA, CDR2 SQIVND (reference sequence). The CDR3 DNA, read in part, is TGTGCCAGTACCGACGGACTAGCGGGGTCCTACAATGAG. It is translated as CASTDGLAGSYNE. The full CDR3 sequence reads CASTDGLAGSYNEQFF. Variable domain in full (rest from reference TRBV19 and TRBJ2-1): DGGITQSPKYLFRKEGQNVTLSCEQNLNHDAMYWYRQDPGQGLRLIYYSQIVNDFQKGDIAEGYSVSREKKESFPLTVTSAQKNPTAFYLCASTDGLAGSYNEQFFGPGTRLTVL.

Notes on this clone: Mismatch with germline at one junction end may stem from a read error. The read ends 3 residues before the CDR3 terminus; that terminus is restored from the germline J gene. V usage is TRBV2 and J usage is TRBJ2-5, with a possible D match to TRBD2 (5 bases). The CDR3 is 15 amino acids. In germline, CDR1 is SNHLY, CDR2 FYNNEI. Partial CDR3 DNA: TGTGCCAGCAGTGAAGGACGGACTGGGCAAGGGACC. It translates to CASSEGRTGQGT. From start to end, the CDR3 is CASSEGRTGQGTQYF. Together with reference TRBV2 and TRBJ2-5, the CDR3 gives the full variable domain: EPEVTQTPSHQVTQMGQEVILRCVPISNHLYFYWYRQILGQKVEFLVSFYNNEISEKSEIFDDQFSVERPDGSNFTLKIRSTKLEDSAMYFCASSEGRTGQGTQYFGPGTRLLVL.

CDR3 sequence: CASSNSGQMKLEKLFF. The sequenced CDR3 bases are TGTGCCAGTAGTAATTCAGGTCAGATGAAACTTGAAAAA. The rearrangement joins TRBV19 to TRBJ1-4; D is uncertain. Read coverage stops 3 residues before the CDR3 terminus; the germline J gene supplies the remainder. V was trimmed by 4 bases and J by 7 bases, leaving 19 bases between them. This CDR3 has 16 amino acids. Germline V lookup: CDR1 LNHDA, CDR2 SQIVND (reference sequence).

About this clone itself: From the germline J gene comes the end of the CDR3, since the read stops 3 residues before it. The chain recombines TRBV9 with TRBJ2-1, with 8 positions matching TRBD2. V was pared by 4 bases and J by 6 bases, with 15 bases of the junction left unmatched. The CDR3 extends over 17 amino acids. The germline CDR1 and CDR2 sequences are SGDLS and YYNGEE. CDR3 bases read: TGTGCCAGCAGCATACGACACAGCGGGAGTAGTCTCAATGAG. Amino acids: CASSIRHSGSSLNE. The whole CDR3 sequence is CASSIRHSGSSLNEQFF.

Concerning this clone itself: The read is 3 residues too short to cover the CDR3 end, so that end is filled in from the germline J gene. The chain carries TRBV19 and TRBJ1-5, with 9 bases that match TRBD1. CDR3 length: 15 amino acids. V dropped 6 bases and J dropped 2; count of bases not matched to a gene: 5. The germline V gene has CDR1 LNHDA and CDR2 SQIVND (reference sequence). Partial CDR3 DNA: TGTGCCAGTAGGGGACAGGGCGAAGGCAATCAGCCC. Amino acids: CASRGQGEGNQP. The whole CDR3 is CASRGQGEGNQPQHF.

For this clone: The CDR3 goes on 3 residues after the read ends, and that part is filled in from the germline J gene. V and J are TRBV5-1 and TRBJ1-2, with a tentative D call TRBD1 (6 bases). V was shortened by 4 bases and J by 6 bases, with 19 bases between the two germline ends. There are 15 residues in the CDR3. The germline V gene has CDR1 SGHRS and CDR2 YFSETQ. The sequenced part of the CDR3 DNA is TGCGCCAGCAGCCTCTTCCAGGGACCAGGGGATGGC. Protein: CASSLFQGPGDG. Given in full, the CDR3 is CASSLFQGPGDGYTF.

Remarks on this clone: From the germline J gene comes the end of the CDR3, since the read stops 3 residues before it. This sequence joins TRBV6-1 and TRBJ2-7; 9 positions match TRBD2. Germline V lookup: CDR1 MNHNS, CDR2 SASEGT. This CDR3 region has 15 residues. Trimming took 0 bases from V and 4 from J; bases not matched to a gene: 4. The CDR3 bases that were read are TGTGCCAGCAGTGAAGCTAGCGGGAGTTTGTACGAG. Protein product: CASSEASGSLYE. The complete CDR3 protein is CASSEASGSLYEQYF.

A note on this clone: The read ends 3 residues shy of where the CDR3 ends; the end is completed using the germline J gene. V usage is TRBV19 and J usage is TRBJ2-4, with TRBD1 identical over 8 bases. V lost 5 bases and J lost 9; bases outside the gene matches: 6. This CDR3 is 13 amino acids long. Germline assignment: CDR1 LNHDA and CDR2 SQIVND (reference sequence). CDR3 sequence reads: CASSDRGSGIQYF. The covered CDR3 bases are TGTGCCAGTAGTGACAGGGGATCGGGCATT.

Turning to this clone: Read sequence stops 3 residues before the CDR3 end, and the germline J gene provides the missing end. The gene calls are TRBV7-7 and TRBJ2-7; D is possibly TRBD2 (5 bases). The CDR3 is 15 residues long. Germline V gene sequence: CDR1 SSHAT, CDR2 FNYEAQ (reference sequence). Trimming took 4 bases from V and 5 from J, leaving 18 bases between them. The CDR3: CASSSSPGVFNEQYF. The sequenced CDR3 bases are TGTGCCAGCAGCTCCAGTCCCGGGGTCTTTAACGAG.

As for this clone: Read coverage stops 3 residues before the CDR3 terminus; the germline J gene supplies the remainder. The V and J genes are TRBV30 and TRBJ1-1; possibly TRBD1 for D (6 bases). From germline, CDR1 is GTSNPN and CDR2 SVGIG (reference sequence). The V gene lost 4 bases and the J gene lost 1 base, with 7 bases spanning the gap. There are 12 residues in the CDR3. CDR3 residues: CAWIQGNTEAFF. Incomplete CDR3 DNA: TGTGCCTGGATACAGGGGAACACTGAA. The variable domain in full, completed from reference TRBV30 and TRBJ1-1, reads SQTIHQWPATLVQPVGSPLSLECTVEGTSNPNLYWYRQAAGRGLQLLFYSVGIGQISSEVPQNLSASRPQDRQFILSSKKLLLSDSGFYLCAWIQGNTEAFFGQGTRLTVV.

A note on this clone: The read comes to an end 3 residues before the CDR3 does, leaving the germline J gene to fill in the end. The gene calls are TRBV6-2 or TRBV6-3 and TRBJ2-4; 8 nucleotides match TRBD1. Trimming took 6 bases from V and 6 from J; bases not matched to a gene: 4. Germline CDR1 and CDR2: MNHEY and SVGEGT. The CDR3 spans 13 residues. The CDR3 reads CASSQGQGNIQYF. CDR3 bases read: TGTGCCAGCAGCCAAGGACAGGGAAACATT.

Remarks on this clone: The CDR3 extends 3 residues past the end of the read, so its final part is completed from the germline J gene. V is TRBV7-8 and J is TRBJ1-2, with 7 bases lining up with TRBD1. Germline CDR1 is SGHVS and CDR2 is FQNEAQ. The CDR3 consists of 15 residues. Trimming removed 5 bases from V and 0 bases from J; junction bases left unmatched: 6. The CDR3 DNA, read in part, is TGTGCCAGCAGCCTGAACACAGGGGCTAACTATGGC. Its protein product is CASSLNTGANYG. The complete CDR3 sequence is CASSLNTGANYGYTF.